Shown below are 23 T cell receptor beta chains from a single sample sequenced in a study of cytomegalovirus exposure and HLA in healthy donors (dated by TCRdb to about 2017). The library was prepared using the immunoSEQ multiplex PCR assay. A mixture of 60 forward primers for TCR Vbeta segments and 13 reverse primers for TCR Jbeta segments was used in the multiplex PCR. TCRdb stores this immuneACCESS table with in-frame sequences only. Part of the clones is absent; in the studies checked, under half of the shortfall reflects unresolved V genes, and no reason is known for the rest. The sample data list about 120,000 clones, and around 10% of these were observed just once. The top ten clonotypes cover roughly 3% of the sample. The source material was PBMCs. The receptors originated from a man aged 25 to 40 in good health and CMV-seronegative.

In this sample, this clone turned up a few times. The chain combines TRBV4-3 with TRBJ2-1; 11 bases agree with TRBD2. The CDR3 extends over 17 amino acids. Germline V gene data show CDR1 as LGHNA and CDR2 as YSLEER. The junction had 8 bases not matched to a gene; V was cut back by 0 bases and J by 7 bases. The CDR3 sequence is CASSQDPLAGGRNEQFF. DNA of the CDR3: TGCGCCAGCAGCCAAGATCCCCTAGCGGGGGGTAGGAATGAGCAGTTCTTC.

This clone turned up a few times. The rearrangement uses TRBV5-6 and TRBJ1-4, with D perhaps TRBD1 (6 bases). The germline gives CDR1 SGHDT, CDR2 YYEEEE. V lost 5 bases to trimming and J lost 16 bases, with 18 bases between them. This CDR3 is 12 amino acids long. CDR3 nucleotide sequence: TGTGCCAGCAGTTCCAACGACAGGACTGCGTTTTTT. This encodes CASSSNDRTAFF.

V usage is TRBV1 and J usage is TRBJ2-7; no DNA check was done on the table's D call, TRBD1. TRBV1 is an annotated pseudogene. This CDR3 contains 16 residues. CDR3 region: CTSSQPTGSHSYEQYF. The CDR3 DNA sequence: TGCACCAGCAGCCAGCCGACAGGGAGCCACTCCTACGAGCAGTACTTC.

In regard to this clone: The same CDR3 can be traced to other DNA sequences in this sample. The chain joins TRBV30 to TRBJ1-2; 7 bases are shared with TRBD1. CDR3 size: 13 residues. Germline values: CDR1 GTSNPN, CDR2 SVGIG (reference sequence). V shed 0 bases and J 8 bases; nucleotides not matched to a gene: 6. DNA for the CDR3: TGTGCCTGGAGTGTAAGGGGGCTGGGGGGCTACACCTTC. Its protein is CAWSVRGLGGYTF.

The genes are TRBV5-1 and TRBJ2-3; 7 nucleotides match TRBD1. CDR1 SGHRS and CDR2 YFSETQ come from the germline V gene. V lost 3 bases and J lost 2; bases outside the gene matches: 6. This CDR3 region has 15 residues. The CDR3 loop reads CASSSTGSDTDTQYF. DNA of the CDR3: TGCGCCAGCAGCTCGACAGGGTCTGACACAGATACGCAGTATTTT.

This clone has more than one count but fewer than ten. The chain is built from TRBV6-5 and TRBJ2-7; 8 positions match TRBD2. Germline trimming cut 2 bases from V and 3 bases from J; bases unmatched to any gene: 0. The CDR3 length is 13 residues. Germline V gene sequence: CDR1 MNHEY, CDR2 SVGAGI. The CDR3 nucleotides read TGTGCCAGCAGTTACGGGACTAGCTACGAGCAGTACTTC. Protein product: CASSYGTSYEQYF.

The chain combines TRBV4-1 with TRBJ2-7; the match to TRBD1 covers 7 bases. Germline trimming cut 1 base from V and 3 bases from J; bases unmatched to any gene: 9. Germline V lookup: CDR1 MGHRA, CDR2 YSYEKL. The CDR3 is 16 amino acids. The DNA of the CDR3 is TGCGCCAGCAGCCAAGGGAGGACAGGATTTTTCTACGAGCAGTACTTC. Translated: CASSQGRTGFFYEQYF.

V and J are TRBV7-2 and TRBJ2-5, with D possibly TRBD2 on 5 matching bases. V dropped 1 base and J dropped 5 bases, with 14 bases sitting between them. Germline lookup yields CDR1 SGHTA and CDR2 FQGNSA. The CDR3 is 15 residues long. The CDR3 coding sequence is TGTGCCAGCAGCTTAGAAGCCCCCCCGGGGGAGACCCAGTACTTC. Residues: CASSLEAPPGETQYF.

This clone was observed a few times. CDR3 coding DNA: TGTGCCAGCGCCGGGGGGACAGGGAGCAATCAGCCCCAGCATTTT. Its protein product is CASAGGTGSNQPQHF. The V call is TRBV27, the J call TRBJ1-5, with 9 bases fitting TRBD1. Trimming at V came to 8 bases and at J to 1 base, leaving 6 bases not matched to a gene. The germline V gene has CDR1 MNHEY and CDR2 SMNVEV (reference sequence). CDR3 length equals 15 residues.

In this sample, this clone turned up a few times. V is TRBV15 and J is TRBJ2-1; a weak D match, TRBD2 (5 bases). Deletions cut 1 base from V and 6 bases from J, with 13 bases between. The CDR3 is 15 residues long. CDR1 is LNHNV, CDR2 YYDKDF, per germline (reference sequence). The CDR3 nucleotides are TGTGCCACCAGCAGAGCCCCGACTACCTTCAATGAGCAGTTCTTC. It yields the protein CATSRAPTTFNEQFF.

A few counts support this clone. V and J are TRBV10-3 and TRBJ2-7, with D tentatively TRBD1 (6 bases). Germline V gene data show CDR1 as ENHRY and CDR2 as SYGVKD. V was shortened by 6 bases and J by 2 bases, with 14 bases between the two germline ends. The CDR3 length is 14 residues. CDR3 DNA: TGTGCCATCAGCCGACGGGACAAAGCCTACGAGCAGTACTTC. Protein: CAISRRDKAYEQYF.

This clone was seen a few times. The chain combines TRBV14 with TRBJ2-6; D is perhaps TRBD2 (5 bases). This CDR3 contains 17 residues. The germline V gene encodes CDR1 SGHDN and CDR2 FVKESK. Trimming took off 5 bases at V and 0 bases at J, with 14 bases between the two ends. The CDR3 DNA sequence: TGTGCCAGCAGCTTATTACGGGGAAGCTCTGGGGCCAACGTCCTGACTTTC. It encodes CASSLLRGSSGANVLTF.

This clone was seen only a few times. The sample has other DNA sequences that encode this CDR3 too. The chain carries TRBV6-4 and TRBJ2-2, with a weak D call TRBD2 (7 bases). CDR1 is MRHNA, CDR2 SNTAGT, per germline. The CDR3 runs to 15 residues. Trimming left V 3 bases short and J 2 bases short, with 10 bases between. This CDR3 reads CASSDSGGNTGELFF. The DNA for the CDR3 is TGTGCCAGCAGTGATTCGGGGGGCAACACCGGGGAGCTGTTTTTT.

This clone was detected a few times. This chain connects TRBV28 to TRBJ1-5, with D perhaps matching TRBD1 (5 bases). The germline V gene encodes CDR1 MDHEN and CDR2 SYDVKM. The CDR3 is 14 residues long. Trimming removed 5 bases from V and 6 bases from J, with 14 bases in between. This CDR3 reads CASSAGSLVQPQHF. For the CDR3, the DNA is TGTGCCAGCAGTGCAGGGTCTCTGGTTCAGCCCCAGCATTTT.

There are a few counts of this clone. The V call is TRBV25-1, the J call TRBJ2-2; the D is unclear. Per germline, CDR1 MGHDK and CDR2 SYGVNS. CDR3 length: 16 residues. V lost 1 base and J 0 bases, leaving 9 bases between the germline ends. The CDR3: CASSEFTDTNTGELFF. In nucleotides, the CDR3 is TGTGCCAGCAGTGAATTCACAGATACGAACACCGGGGAGCTGTTTTTT.

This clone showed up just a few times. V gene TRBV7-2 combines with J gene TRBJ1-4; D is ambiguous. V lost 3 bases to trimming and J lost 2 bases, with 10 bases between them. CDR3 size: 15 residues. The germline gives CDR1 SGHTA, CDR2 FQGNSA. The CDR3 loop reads CASSFGDSTNEKLFF. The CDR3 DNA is TGTGCCAGCAGCTTCGGGGATTCGACTAATGAAAAACTGTTTTTT.

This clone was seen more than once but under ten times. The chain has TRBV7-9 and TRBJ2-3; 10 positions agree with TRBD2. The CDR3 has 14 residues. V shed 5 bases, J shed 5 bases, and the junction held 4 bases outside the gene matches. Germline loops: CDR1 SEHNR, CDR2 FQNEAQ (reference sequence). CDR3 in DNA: TGTGCCAGCAGCGCCCGGACTAGCGGAGATACGCAGTATTTT. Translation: CASSARTSGDTQYF.

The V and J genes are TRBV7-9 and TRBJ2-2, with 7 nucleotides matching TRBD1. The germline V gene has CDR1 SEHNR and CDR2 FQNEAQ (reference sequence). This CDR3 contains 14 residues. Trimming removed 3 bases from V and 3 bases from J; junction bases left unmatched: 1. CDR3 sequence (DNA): TGTGCCAGCAGCTTCGGGACAGACACCGGGGAGCTGTTTTTT. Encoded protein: CASSFGTDTGELFF.

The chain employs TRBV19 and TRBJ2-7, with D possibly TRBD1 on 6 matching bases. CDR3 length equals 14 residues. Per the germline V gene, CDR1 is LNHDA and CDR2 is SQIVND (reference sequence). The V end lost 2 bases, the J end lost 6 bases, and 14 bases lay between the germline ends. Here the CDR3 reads CASSISARGSEQYF. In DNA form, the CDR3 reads TGTGCCAGTAGTATATCGGCCAGGGGAAGCGAGCAGTACTTC.

The CDR3 here is CATANRNTDTQYF. DNA for the CDR3: TGTGCCACCGCTAACCGTAATACAGATACGCAGTATTTT. J is TRBJ2-3 and V is TRBV28; unclear D gene. This CDR3 spans 13 amino acids. Germline lookup yields CDR1 MDHEN and CDR2 SYDVKM. Trimming left V 10 bases short and J 3 bases short, with 14 bases between.

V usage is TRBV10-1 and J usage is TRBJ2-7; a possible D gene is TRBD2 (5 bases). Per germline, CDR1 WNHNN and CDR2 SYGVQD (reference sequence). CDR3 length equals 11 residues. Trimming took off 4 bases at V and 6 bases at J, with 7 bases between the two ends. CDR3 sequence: CASSAGSEQYF. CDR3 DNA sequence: TGCGCCAGCAGTGCGGGGTCCGAGCAGTACTTC.

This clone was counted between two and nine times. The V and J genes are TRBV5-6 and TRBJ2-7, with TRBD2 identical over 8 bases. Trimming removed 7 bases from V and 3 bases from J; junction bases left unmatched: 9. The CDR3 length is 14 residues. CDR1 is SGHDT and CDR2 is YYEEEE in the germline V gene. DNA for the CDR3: TGTGCCAGCGAGCCGGGCGGGAGGTACTACGAGCAGTACTTC. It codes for CASEPGGRYYEQYF. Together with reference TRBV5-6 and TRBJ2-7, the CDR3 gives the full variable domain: DAGVTQSPTHLIKTRGQQVTLRCSPKSGHDTVSWYQQALGQGPQFIFQYYEEEERQRGNFPDRFSGHQFPNYSSELNVNALLLGDSALYLCASEPGGRYYEQYFGPGTRLTVT.

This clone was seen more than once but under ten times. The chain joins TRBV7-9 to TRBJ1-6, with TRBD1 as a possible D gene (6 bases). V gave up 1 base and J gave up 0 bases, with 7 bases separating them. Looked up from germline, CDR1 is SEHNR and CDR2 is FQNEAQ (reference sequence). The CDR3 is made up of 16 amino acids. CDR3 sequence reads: CASSLGGGSYNSPLHF. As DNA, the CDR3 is TGTGCCAGCAGCTTAGGAGGGGGCTCCTATAATTCACCCCTCCACTTT.